There are a few counts of the clone carrying this T cell receptor beta chain. This entry belongs to a study of cytomegalovirus exposure and HLA in healthy donors. Researchers ran the PCR with 60 Vbeta and 13 Jbeta primers. TCRdb's table, derived via immunoSEQ multiplex PCR, lists solely in-frame clones and lacks some. The sample lists some 130,000 clones, about 66% seen once, with roughly 1.6% in the top ten. The clonotype was recovered from a man under 40 in good health and CMV-seropositive. Sequencing was performed on PBMCs.

The CDR3 sequence: CASRTNSYYGYTF. The CDR3 bases are TGTGCCAGCAGAACCAACAGCTACTATGGCTACACCTTC. The V call is TRBV28, the J call TRBJ1-2; D is unresolved. V shed 6 bases and J shed 3 bases, with 11 bases lying between them. CDR1 is MDHEN and CDR2 is SYDVKM in the germline V gene. The CDR3 contains 13 residues.